These 21 T cell receptor beta chains were all obtained from the same sample, sequenced in a study of blood T cell repertoires in COVID-19. Assay: immunoSEQ multiplex PCR; the TCRdb copy retains only in-frame clones and omits some. The data contain 120,000 to 150,000 clones, roughly 90% of them singletons. The sample was peripheral blood. The source is a human donor with COVID-19, enrolled during active disease. The donor label of this sample is uncertain.

This chain joins TRBV3-1 (or the pseudogene TRBV3-2) and TRBJ2-7; TRBD1 matches 8 bases. Trimming removed 0 bases from V and 12 bases from J; junction bases left unmatched: 10. CDR1 LGHDT and CDR2 YNNKEL come from the germline V gene (reference sequence). The CDR3 totals 14 residues. As DNA, the CDR3 is TGTGCCAGCAGCCAAGACCCCACAGGGGGGTATTTGTACTTC. Protein sequence: CASSQDPTGGYLYF.

The V gene is TRBV7-9, the J gene TRBJ1-5, with unresolved D. Germline assignment: CDR1 SEHNR and CDR2 FQNEAQ (reference sequence). The CDR3 is 12 residues long. The V and J ends lost 5 bases and 7 bases respectively, with 9 bases between them. CDR3 sequence reads: CASSRPLQPQHF. CDR3 nucleotides: TGTGCCAGCAGCCGTCCTTTACAGCCCCAGCATTTT.

The chain carries TRBV24-1 and TRBJ2-3; D gene unclear. The CDR3 runs to 14 residues. The germline V and J ends were trimmed by 7 bases and 4 bases, with 14 bases remaining between them. Germline assignment: CDR1 KGHDR and CDR2 SFDVKD. The CDR3 DNA reads as TGTGCCACCAGCACGGGTATTGGAGCAGATACGCAGTATTTT. Translated, it gives CATSTGIGADTQYF.

This clone was picked up a small number of times. The CDR3 sequence is CASSGGTGGFYGYTF. DNA of the CDR3: TGTGCCAGCAGCGGCGGGACAGGGGGCTTCTATGGCTACACCTTC. The rearrangement uses TRBV11-2 and TRBJ1-2, with 12 bases aligning to TRBD1. Germline V gene lookup returns CDR1 SGHAT and CDR2 FQNNGV. The CDR3 runs 15 residues. V trimming: 5 bases; J trimming: 4 bases; junction bases outside the gene matches: 5.

This chain uses TRBV29-1 with TRBJ1-2; possible D gene TRBD1, 5 bases. The V gene lost 7 bases and the J gene lost 7 bases, with 19 bases spanning the gap. Germline V gene lookup returns CDR1 SQVTM and CDR2 ANQGSEA. The CDR3 runs 13 residues. The CDR3 region is CSAGGLQRRGYTF. CDR3 in DNA: TGCAGCGCGGGGGGACTTCAAAGACGTGGCTACACCTTC.

The chain couples TRBV6-6 to TRBJ1-5; D gene ambiguous. Trimming took off 7 bases at V and 6 bases at J, with 16 bases between the two ends. CDR1 is MNHNY, CDR2 SVGAGI, per germline (reference sequence). CDR3 length: 14 amino acids. The CDR3, as DNA: TGTGCCAGCAATGGCAGGTCCCTATCTCAGCCCCAGCATTTT. It is translated as CASNGRSLSQPQHF.

J is TRBJ1-1 and V is TRBV5-1; 9 nucleotides agree with TRBD1. V shed 4 bases and J 4 bases; nucleotides not matched to a gene: 5. Germline-derived CDR1 and CDR2 are SGHRS and YFSETQ. The CDR3 is made up of 14 amino acids. CDR3 amino acids: CASSPGTGPTEAFF. CDR3 nucleotides: TGCGCCAGCAGCCCGGGGACAGGGCCCACTGAAGCTTTCTTT.

V usage is TRBV6-5 and J usage is TRBJ1-2; D gene uncertain. Trimming cost V 7 bases and J 1 base, with 10 bases left between them. This CDR3 contains 13 residues. Germline CDR1 and CDR2: MNHEY and SVGAGI. The CDR3 sequence: CASKVRYNYGYTF. CDR3 in DNA: TGTGCCAGCAAGGTGCGGTATAACTATGGCTACACCTTC.

The rearrangement links TRBV4-2 to TRBJ1-2; 8 bases align to TRBD1. Germline-derived CDR1 and CDR2 are LGHNA and YNFKEQ. The CDR3 contains 15 residues. After removal of 1 base from V and 8 bases from J, the junction contained 9 bases not matched to a gene. For the CDR3, the DNA is TGTGCCAGCAGCCAAGGGGAGGACAGGGCACACGGCTACACCTTC. This encodes CASSQGEDRAHGYTF.

The V gene is TRBV5-1, the J gene TRBJ1-2; D call uncertain. This CDR3 contains 12 residues. V was pared by 2 bases and J by 7 bases, with 9 bases between. Germline CDR1 is SGHRS and CDR2 is YFSETQ. The chain's CDR3 is CASSFDGSGYTF. CDR3 sequence (DNA): TGCGCCAGCAGCTTTGATGGCTCTGGCTACACCTTC.

The rearrangement links TRBV6-5 to TRBJ1-1, with 8 bases that match TRBD1. The CDR3 extends over 15 amino acids. Trimming took 6 bases from V and 1 from J; bases not matched to a gene: 7. Germline CDR1 MNHEY, CDR2 SVGAGI. The CDR3 DNA reads TGTGCCAGCAGAAGGAGGGGACAGGAGAACACTGAAGCTTTCTTT. This codes for CASRRRGQENTEAFF.

The gene calls are TRBV9 and TRBJ1-4, with D maybe TRBD1 (6 bases). CDR3 length: 17 amino acids. Germline V CDR1 and CDR2: SGDLS, YYNGEE. Deletions cut 2 bases from V and 0 bases from J, with 14 bases between. The CDR3 is CASSVSGDPTTNEKLFF. CDR3 nucleotides: TGTGCCAGCAGCGTGTCAGGGGATCCAACAACTAATGAAAAACTGTTTTTT.

As regards this clone: Other nucleotide sequences from this sample produce the same CDR3. The chain carries TRBV12-3 or TRBV12-4 and TRBJ1-1; D not resolved. V gave up 5 bases and J gave up 1 base, with 8 bases separating them. The CDR3 is 13 amino acids. CDR3 DNA: TGTGCCAGCAGTCTTACCGGGAACACTGAAGCTTTCTTT. It is translated as CASSLTGNTEAFF.

In its sample, this clone was seen a few times. The gene calls are TRBV3-1 (or the pseudogene TRBV3-2) and TRBJ2-7, with D perhaps matching TRBD2 (5 bases). CDR1 and CDR2 (germline): LGHDT, YNNKEL (reference sequence). V was shortened by 1 base and J by 2 bases, with 9 bases between the two germline ends. The CDR3 covers 14 residues. The CDR3 DNA follows: TGTGCCAGCAGCCAAGCTATCGGGGCCTACGAGCAGTACTTC. Translation gives CASSQAIGAYEQYF.

V gene TRBV18 combines with J gene TRBJ1-6; 7 nucleotides align to TRBD1. This CDR3 spans 14 amino acids. Trimming at V came to 1 base and at J to 8 bases, leaving 2 bases not matched to a gene. Germline assignment: CDR1 KGHSH and CDR2 LQKENI. CDR3 residues: CASSPRQGDSPLHF. The CDR3 DNA follows: TGTGCCAGCTCACCACGACAGGGTGATTCACCCCTCCACTTT.

This chain links TRBV18 with TRBJ1-1; no reliable D call. Looked up from germline, CDR1 is KGHSH and CDR2 is LQKENI. This CDR3 comprises 13 residues. The V end was cut by 3 bases, the J end by 0 bases, with 5 bases between. CDR3 DNA: TGTGCCAGCTCACCCGGGATGAACACTGAAGCTTTCTTT. Translating it yields CASSPGMNTEAFF.

The chain links TRBV2 to TRBJ1-4; D is perhaps TRBD1 (5 bases). Trimming pared 2 bases from V and 7 bases from J, leaving 14 bases between. Germline V gene lookup returns CDR1 SNHLY and CDR2 FYNNEI. This CDR3 spans 15 amino acids. The DNA of the CDR3 is TGTGCCAGCAGTGAATTGACACGGAGGGGTGAAAAACTGTTTTTT. Its translation is CASSELTRRGEKLFF. Full variable domain (remainder filled in from reference TRBV2 and TRBJ1-4): EPEVTQTPSHQVTQMGQEVILRCVPISNHLYFYWYRQILGQKVEFLVSFYNNEISEKSEIFDDQFSVERPDGSNFTLKIRSTKLEDSAMYFCASSELTRRGEKLFFGSGTQLSVL.

This chain uses TRBV6-6 with TRBJ2-7; TRBD2 aligns across 7 bases. The junction had 5 bases not matched to a gene; V was cut back by 2 bases and J by 4 bases. This CDR3 contains 14 residues. In germline, CDR1 is MNHNY, CDR2 SVGAGI (reference sequence). CDR3 DNA sequence: TGTGCCAGCAGTTACGCGGGAGAGACTTACGAGCAGTACTTC. Residues: CASSYAGETYEQYF.

This chain connects TRBV6-5 to TRBJ2-6, with D possibly being TRBD2 (6 bases). V dropped 7 bases and J dropped 3 bases, with 13 bases sitting between them. This CDR3 spans 15 amino acids. Germline CDR1 MNHEY, CDR2 SVGAGI. The CDR3 region is CASNLQGGGANVLTF. The CDR3 region has the DNA TGTGCCAGCAACTTGCAGGGAGGTGGGGCCAACGTCCTGACTTTC.

This sequence joins TRBV25-1 and TRBJ2-7; 11 bases are a match to TRBD1. Germline V gene lookup returns CDR1 MGHDK and CDR2 SYGVNS. After removal of 10 bases from V and 3 bases from J, the junction contained 5 bases not matched to a gene. There are 13 residues in the CDR3. In DNA, the CDR3 is TGTGCCACTGCGGGACAGGGGGACTACGAGCAGTACTTC. Translation: CATAGQGDYEQYF.

The genes are TRBV18 and TRBJ1-1; the D gene is possibly TRBD1 (5 bases). The CDR3 has 13 amino acids. Between the trimmed V and J ends, which lost 6 bases and 5 bases, there was a span of 13 bases. The V gene's germline CDR1 is KGHSH and CDR2 LQKENI. CDR3 loop: CASSGRGGTEAFF. DNA for the CDR3: TGTGCCAGCTCGGGGAGGGGAGGAACTGAAGCTTTCTTT. The full variable domain, completed using reference TRBV18 and TRBJ1-1, is NAGVMQNPRHLVRRRGQEARLRCSPMKGHSHVYWYRQLPEEGLKFMVYLQKENIIDESGMPKERFSAEFPKEGPSILRIQQVVRGDSAAYFCASSGRGGTEAFFGQGTRLTVV.